One sample yielded the 8 T cell receptor beta chains listed below, sequenced in a study of cytomegalovirus exposure and HLA in healthy donors. Researchers ran the PCR with 60 Vbeta and 13 Jbeta primers. Profiling relied on immunoSEQ multiplex PCR, and the TCRdb table lists in-frame clones only, not all of them. Of around 200,000 clones detected, 75% to 85% appear once; the ten largest clones hold less than 0.85%. The sequencing input was PBMCs. These TCRs come from a young woman in good health and CMV-seronegative.

The genes are TRBV5-1 and TRBJ2-2; 10 bases align to TRBD2. CDR1 and CDR2 from the germline V gene are SGHRS and YFSETQ. The CDR3 is 16 amino acids. The V segment lost 4 bases and the J segment 4 bases; nucleotides outside the gene matches: 7. The CDR3 here is CASSLTSGVSTGELFF. DNA of the CDR3: TGCGCCAGCAGCCTAACTAGCGGGGTTTCCACCGGGGAGCTGTTTTTT.

This chain connects TRBV7-9 to TRBJ2-7; a possible D gene is TRBD1 (6 bases). V lost 4 bases and J lost 6, with 22 bases in between. The CDR3 covers 16 residues. The germline CDR1 and CDR2 sequences are SEHNR and FQNEAQ (reference sequence). CDR3 residues: CASSSLRLGAFGEQYF. Written as DNA, the CDR3 is TGTGCCAGCAGCTCACTACGTCTGGGGGCTTTCGGCGAGCAGTACTTC.

The rearrangement links TRBV29-1 to TRBJ2-7; D is perhaps TRBD2 (6 bases). Germline V lookup: CDR1 SQVTM, CDR2 ANQGSEA. This CDR3 is 15 amino acids long. The V gene lost 1 base and the J gene lost 6 bases, with 19 bases spanning the gap. In DNA, the CDR3 is TGCAGCGTTGAAGGAATCGGCGGGGCGCTTGGCGAGCAGTACTTC. It codes for CSVEGIGGALGEQYF.

J is TRBJ2-1 and V is TRBV12-5, with TRBD2 matching over 8 bases. This CDR3 has 13 amino acids. Trimming removed 5 bases from V and 5 bases from J; junction bases left unmatched: 2. CDR1 is LGHNT and CDR2 is FRNRAP in the germline V gene. The CDR3 is CASGQAGDNEQFF. CDR3 DNA sequence: TGTGCTAGTGGTCAAGCGGGGGACAATGAGCAGTTCTTC.

A remark on this clone: Other DNA sequences in this specimen translate into the identical CDR3. The chain couples TRBV10-3 to TRBJ2-3; the match to TRBD2 covers 8 bases. V lost 4 bases to trimming and J lost 1 base; unmatched junction nucleotides: 4. Germline loops: CDR1 ENHRY, CDR2 SYGVKD. The CDR3 has 15 amino acids. Here the CDR3 reads CAISGGLGGTDTQYF. CDR3 nucleotides: TGTGCCATCAGTGGGGGACTAGGGGGCACAGATACGCAGTATTTT.

The chain carries TRBV27 and TRBJ2-7, with TRBD2 matching 8 bases. V shed 11 bases, J shed 0 bases, and the junction held 6 bases outside the gene matches. The CDR3 has 13 residues. CDR1 is MNHEY, CDR2 SMNVEV, per germline (reference sequence). CDR3 amino acids: CAAGGGASYEQYF. The DNA for the CDR3 is TGTGCCGCGGGAGGCGGGGCCTCCTACGAGCAGTACTTC.

The chain carries TRBV19 and TRBJ2-2; TRBD2 agrees at 12 bases. Trimming cost V 6 bases and J 1 base; bases outside gene matches: 6. The V gene's germline CDR1 is LNHDA and CDR2 SQIVND (reference sequence). The CDR3 is made up of 17 amino acids. The CDR3 is CASSGLAGILNTGELFF. CDR3 DNA: TGTGCCAGTAGCGGACTAGCGGGGATATTGAACACCGGGGAGCTGTTTTTT.

There are a few counts of this clone. CDR3 residues: CASSRGSNYGYTF. The DNA for the CDR3 is TGTGCCAGCAGTAGGGGTAGTAACTATGGCTACACCTTC. The chain couples TRBV7-2 to TRBJ1-2; TRBD1 is a possible D gene (5 bases). The V end lost 6 bases, the J end lost 1 base, and 9 bases lay between the germline ends. This CDR3 spans 13 amino acids. In germline, CDR1 is SGHTA, CDR2 FQGNSA. The whole variable domain, filled in from reference TRBV7-2 and TRBJ1-2, reads GAGVSQSPSNKVTEKGKDVELRCDPISGHTALYWYRQSLGQGLEFLIYFQGNSAPDKSGLPSDRFSAERTGGSVSTLTIQRTQQEDSAVYLCASSRGSNYGYTFGSGTRLTVV.